There are many counts of the clone carrying this T cell receptor (beta chain). What it binds is not known. TCRdb re-called the 5' RACE reads with MiXCR, one entry per CDR3 protein. The sample records 1,800,000 or so distinct CDR3 sequences, around 29% being singletons. Germline assignment: CDR1 SGDLS and CDR2 YYNGEE. V lost 5 bases, J lost 6 bases, and 3 bases stayed unmatched. The CDR3 extends over 15 amino acids. The data are from a study of identical twins. Study conclusions and caveats: Within cord blood, abundant beta clonotypes carried fewer insertions, but memory repertoires showed no such trend.

The sequencing input was cord blood. The clonotype was recovered from a newborn girl in good health. The gene calls are TRBV9 and TRBJ2-3, with TRBD2 identical over 16 bases. CDR3 amino acids: CASSVGLAGGDTQYF. The CDR3 region has the DNA TGTGCCAGCAGTGTGGGACTAGCGGGAGGGGATACGCAGTATTTT.